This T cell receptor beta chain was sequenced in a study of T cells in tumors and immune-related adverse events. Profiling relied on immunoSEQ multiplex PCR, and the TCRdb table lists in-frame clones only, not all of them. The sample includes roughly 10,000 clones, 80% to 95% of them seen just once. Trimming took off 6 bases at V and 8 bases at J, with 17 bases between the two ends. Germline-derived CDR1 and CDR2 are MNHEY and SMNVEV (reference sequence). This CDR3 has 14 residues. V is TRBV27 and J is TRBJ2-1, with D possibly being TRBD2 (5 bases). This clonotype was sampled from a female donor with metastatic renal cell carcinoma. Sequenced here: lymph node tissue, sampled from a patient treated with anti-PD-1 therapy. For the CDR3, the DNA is TGTGCCAGCAGGGAATTGTCCCAGAGGGATGAGCAGTTCTTC. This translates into CASRELSQRDEQFF.